The clone carrying this TCR beta chain was picked up a small number of times. Trimming shortened V by 0 bases and J by 1 base, and 7 bases separated the two germline ends. The CDR3 has 14 amino acids. The germline V gene has CDR1 MNHEY and CDR2 SVGAGI. Assay used: immunoSEQ multiplex PCR; TCRdb lists only in-frame clones, some missing. Of approximately 13,000 clones listed, approximately 80% are singletons. This sample is drawn from a study of OX40 agonist ivuxolimab in advanced cancers. The rearrangement links TRBV6-5 to TRBJ2-7; no clear D gene. The TCR sequence derives from an adult with an advanced solid tumor such as melanoma, head and neck, liver or kidney cancer. This specimen was CD4+ or CD8+ T cells sorted from blood, taken in a trial of the OX40 agonist ivuxolimab. The CDR3 DNA is TGTGCCAGCAGTTACTCGTTCAGATCCTACGAGCAGTACTTC. It specifies CASSYSFRSYEQYF.